This T cell receptor beta chain is drawn from a study of shared clonotypes between healthy human individuals. Findings and limits, study-wide: Investigators collected only blood, and repertoires in tissues likely differ. Relative to memory subsets, naive subsets generally showed larger estimated richness.

Measured with immunoSEQ multiplex PCR; TCRdb has only the in-frame clones, and not every one. The sample has 2 million or so clones, 85% to 95% seen once. Only CD45RO-negative cells positively selected for CCR7 counted as naive CD8 cells, so terminally differentiated effector memory CD45RA+ cells were excluded. This CDR3 comprises 15 residues. V lost 3 bases, J lost 5 bases, and 8 bases stayed unmatched. CDR1 is PRHDT and CDR2 is FYEKMQ in the germline V gene (reference sequence). This clone was counted once. What it binds is unknown. The source of this sequence is a man between 18 and 35 years old in good health. The chain couples TRBV13 to TRBJ2-3; 7 nucleotides line up with TRBD2. Sequencing was carried out using naive CD8+ T cells sorted from blood. The CDR3 bases are TGTGCCAGCAGCTTGAGCGGGGAACTCCGAGATACGCAGTATTTT. Translating gives CASSLSGELRDTQYF.